The 15 T cell receptor beta chains listed next were all sequenced from one sample in a study of T cell repertoires in aging, cancer and after chemotherapy. TCR beta rearrangements were amplified from peripheral blood genomic DNA. Multiplex touch-down PCR with TRB-A/B primers amplified rearranged V-D-J TRB sequences. TCRdb re-analysed the multiplex PCR reads in MiXCR, keeping a single row per CDR3 protein. The profile shows roughly 12,000 distinct CDR3 sequences, more than 20% of them singletons. The sequencing input was blood. These receptor sequences come from a human donor in good health.

This clonotype was recorded a few times. The V and J genes are TRBV6-5 and TRBJ2-7, with D perhaps TRBD1 or TRBD2 (5 bases each). The germline V and J ends were trimmed by 6 bases and 2 bases, with 11 bases remaining between them. CDR3 length: 13 residues. Per germline, CDR1 MNHEY and CDR2 SVGAGI. The CDR3 sequence is CASSPRGPYEQYF. As DNA, the CDR3 is TGTGCCAGCAGCCCCCGGGGCCCCTACGAGCAGTACTTC.

This clonotype showed up just a few times. The genes are TRBV30 and TRBJ2-5; D possibly uses TRBD1 or TRBD2 (5 bases each). The ends were cut back, 2 bases at V and 4 bases at J, with 14 bases in the middle. The CDR3 extends over 14 amino acids. Germline V gene data show CDR1 as GTSNPN and CDR2 as SVGIG (reference sequence). This chain's CDR3 is CAWSTSGTRETQYF. The CDR3 nucleotides are TGTGCCTGGAGTACCTCCGGGACGAGAGAGACCCAGTACTTC.

In this sample, this clonotype is medium-sized. The chain links TRBV19 to TRBJ2-6, with D possibly TRBD1 on 6 matching bases. The germline gives CDR1 LNHDA, CDR2 SQIVND (reference sequence). V dropped 2 bases and J dropped 3 bases, with 8 bases sitting between them. The CDR3 loop spans 15 amino acids. As DNA, the CDR3 is TGTGCCAGTAGTATAACAGGGTTTGGGGCCAACGTCCTGACTTTC. Translation gives CASSITGFGANVLTF.

This chain joins TRBV20-1 and TRBJ2-3; 9 bases line up with TRBD2. CDR1 and CDR2 from the germline V gene are DFQATT and SNEGSKA (reference sequence). V lost 1 base and J lost 0; bases outside the gene matches: 5. CDR3 length: 16 amino acids. CDR3 sequence (DNA): TGCAGTGCTAGAGTTCCCGCGGGGGGGAGCACAGATACGCAGTATTTT. It codes for CSARVPAGGSTDTQYF.

V is TRBV21-1 and J is TRBJ2-2; TRBD1 reflects the table's D call only, with no check against the DNA. TRBV21-1 constitutes a pseudogene. CDR3 length: 18 residues. The DNA for the CDR3 is TGTGCCAGCAGCAGGCATACGGGACAGGGGTCGAACACCGGGGAGCTGTTTTTT. Its translation: CASSRHTGQGSNTGELFF.

The chain joins TRBV5-1 to TRBJ1-1; no reliable D call. From germline, CDR1 is SGHRS and CDR2 YFSETQ. This CDR3 region has 13 residues. The ends were cut back, 0 bases at V and 5 bases at J, with 8 bases in the middle. The CDR3 DNA sequence: TGCGCCAGCAGCTTGGACAGACGAACTGAAGCTTTCTTT. It yields the protein CASSLDRRTEAFF. Full variable domain (remainder filled in from reference TRBV5-1 and TRBJ1-1): KAGVTQTPRYLIKTRGQQVTLSCSPISGHRSVSWYQQTPGQGLQFLFEYFSETQRNKGNFPGRFSGRQFSNSRSEMNVSTLELGDSALYLCASSLDRRTEAFFGQGTRLTVV.

This clonotype was counted once. The V gene is TRBV24-1, the J gene TRBJ2-3; possibly TRBD1 for D (5 bases). Trimming left V 3 bases short and J 0 bases short, with 18 bases between. CDR3 length: 18 amino acids. Germline CDR1 and CDR2: KGHDR and SFDVKD. The CDR3 spells CATSDASVDRKSTDTQYF. DNA for the CDR3: TGTGCCACCAGTGATGCCTCAGTCGACAGAAAAAGCACAGATACGCAGTATTTT.

The V and J genes are TRBV11-2 and TRBJ1-5, with D unresolved. CDR1 and CDR2 from the germline V gene are SGHAT and FQNNGV. The V gene lost 0 bases and the J gene lost 6 bases, with 6 bases spanning the gap. The CDR3 loop spans 13 amino acids. CDR3 DNA: TGTGCCAGCAGCTTAGAAGGCATTCAGCCCCAGCATTTT. Amino acids: CASSLEGIQPQHF.

This clonotype was detected only a few times. The chain uses TRBV5-6 and TRBJ1-3, with D possibly TRBD1 on 5 matching bases. CDR3 size: 16 residues. V was trimmed by 2 bases and J by 6 bases, leaving 18 bases between them. Germline CDR1 SGHDT, CDR2 YYEEEE. This chain's CDR3 is CASSLGTGLRTNTIYF. CDR3 nucleotides: TGTGCCAGCAGCTTAGGGACCGGACTCCGAACAAACACCATATATTTT.

V is TRBV10-3 and J is TRBJ2-3, with 8 bases fitting TRBD1. The CDR3 runs to 15 residues. V was pared by 6 bases and J by 2 bases, with 7 bases of the junction left unmatched. Germline V gene lookup returns CDR1 ENHRY and CDR2 SYGVKD. CDR3 nucleotides: TGTGCCATCAGAGCCGACAGGGGCGACACAGATACGCAGTATTTT. Protein product: CAIRADRGDTDTQYF.

The rearrangement links TRBV5-1 to TRBJ2-2, with 10 bases identical to TRBD1. The germline V gene has CDR1 SGHRS and CDR2 YFSETQ. This CDR3 is built from 15 residues. The V gene end was trimmed by 3 bases and the J gene end by 5 bases; junction bases not matched to a gene: 4. The CDR3 DNA reads TGCGCCAGCAGCTCGACAGGGGGCCGGACCGGGGAGCTGTTTTTT. This sequence encodes CASSSTGGRTGELFF.

This clonotype turned up a few times. This chain connects TRBV27 to TRBJ1-2, with D perhaps TRBD1 (6 bases). Germline V lookup: CDR1 MNHEY, CDR2 SMNVEV (reference sequence). The CDR3 extends over 13 amino acids. The germline V and J ends were trimmed by 8 bases and 7 bases, with 17 bases remaining between them. The CDR3 DNA follows: TGTGCCAGCGCATCCTGGGGGGCTACTGGCTACACCTTC. Translated: CASASWGATGYTF.

This clonotype turned up a few times. The genes are TRBV20-1 and TRBJ2-5; TRBD1 matches at 7 bases. J gave up 1 base and V 5 bases, and 10 bases lay outside the gene matches. The CDR3 contains 15 residues. Germline CDR1 reads DFQATT; CDR2 reads SNEGSKA (reference sequence). As DNA, the CDR3 is TGCAGTGCTCTGGACGACAGGGTAACCCAAGAGACCCAGTACTTC. This codes for CSALDDRVTQETQYF.

This clonotype showed up just a few times. At one of its ends the junction is not consistent with the germline gene, which may arise from a read error. The V gene is TRBV6-1, the J gene TRBJ2-5; D may be TRBD2 (5 bases). CDR3 length equals 15 residues. CDR1 and CDR2 from the germline V gene are MNHNS and SASEGT. This CDR3 is CASSEGDGLSQFLVF. CDR3 DNA: TGTGCCAGCAGTGAAGGGGATGGACTGTCCCAATTTCTTGTCTTC.

The chain employs TRBV12-3 or TRBV12-4 and TRBJ1-1; D is unresolved. V was trimmed by 10 bases and J by 1 base, leaving 7 bases between them. The CDR3 runs to 11 residues. CDR3 region: CAINTNTEAFF. DNA of the CDR3: TGTGCCATCAACACGAACACTGAAGCTTTCTTT.